A selection of T cell receptor beta chains follows, all from one sample in a study of cytomegalovirus exposure and HLA in healthy donors. Clones were sequenced by immunoSEQ multiplex PCR, and TCRdb holds only the in-frame ones, with some missing. The data contain under 200,000 clones, roughly 83% of them singletons. The specimen was PBMCs. Receptor source: a male donor in good health and CMV-seropositive. The CDR3 runs from the conserved cysteine through the conserved F or W. D genes are given only for firm matches. A row's size may be missing; if present it is once, few, many or a size class.

V	J	size	D	CDR3	DNA
TRBV7-3	TRBJ2-2	NA	NA	CASSPQRVNTGELFF	TGTGCCAGCAGCCCTCAGCGGGTGAACACCGGGGAGCTGTTTTTT
TRBV7-2	TRBJ2-7	NA	NA	CASSPGKSWLEQYF	TGTGCCAGCAGCCCCGGGAAATCCTGGTTGGAGCAGTACTTC
TRBV10-3	TRBJ1-2	NA	TRBD1	CAISDFGQGNYGYTF	TGTGCCATCAGTGATTTCGGACAGGGAAACTATGGCTACACCTTC
TRBV28	TRBJ2-2	NA	NA	CASSLRGYTGELFF	TGTGCCAGCAGTTTAAGGGGATACACCGGGGAGCTGTTTTTT
TRBV7-6	TRBJ2-1	NA	TRBD1	CASSYLSGTGNEQFF	TGTGCCAGCAGCTACCTCTCCGGGACAGGGAATGAGCAGTTCTTC
TRBV9	TRBJ2-1	NA	TRBD2	CASSYQLAGGNEQFF	TGTGCCAGCAGCTACCAACTAGCGGGGGGAAATGAGCAGTTCTTC
TRBV4-2	TRBJ2-7	NA	TRBD2	CASSQDTSGGRAYEQYF	TGTGCCAGCAGCCAAGATACTAGCGGGGGTCGGGCCTACGAGCAGTACTTC
TRBV28	TRBJ1-2	NA	NA	CASSWTEGFGYTF	TGTGCCAGCAGTTGGACGGAGGGCTTCGGCTACACCTTC
TRBV5-1	TRBJ1-4	NA	NA	CASSLGTGSINEKLFF	TGCGCCAGCAGCTTAGGAACCGGGTCAATTAATGAAAAACTGTTTTTT
TRBV15	TRBJ1-2	NA	NA	CATSRERGSGYTF	TGTGCCACCAGCAGGGAGCGGGGATCTGGCTACACCTTC
TRBV29-1	TRBJ1-1	NA	TRBD1	CSVVQGEAFF	TGCAGCGTTGTACAGGGGGAGGCTTTCTTT
TRBV10-3	TRBJ2-2	NA	NA	CAISVGPRQGLTGELFF	TGTGCCATCAGTGTTGGCCCCCGCCAGGGTCTCACCGGGGAGCTGTTTTTT
TRBV10-3	TRBJ1-6	NA	NA	CAISFRGDADNSPLHF	TGTGCCATCAGTTTCAGGGGTGACGCGGATAATTCACCCCTCCACTTT
TRBV7-2	TRBJ2-7	NA	TRBD1	CASSPDRIGEQYF	TGTGCCAGCAGCCCGGACAGGATCGGCGAGCAGTACTTC
TRBV7-9	TRBJ1-3	few	NA	CSSSSRTAVYTIYF	TGTTCCAGCAGCTCCAGGACAGCGGTTTACACCATATATTTT
TRBV7-2	TRBJ1-3	NA	NA	CASSILQGSGNTIYF	TGTGCCAGCAGCATCCTACAGGGTTCTGGAAACACCATATATTTT
TRBV19	TRBJ2-4	NA	TRBD2	CASSIPGGDIQYF	TGTGCCAGTAGTATCCCGGGGGGGGACATTCAGTACTTC
TRBV7-2	TRBJ1-5	once	NA	CASSFQGGQPQHF	TGTGCCAGCAGTTTCCAGGGAGGGCAGCCCCAGCATTTT